The 12 T cell receptor beta chains reported below all come from one sample, sequenced in a study of cytomegalovirus exposure and HLA in healthy donors. Profiling relied on immunoSEQ multiplex PCR, and the TCRdb table lists in-frame clones only, not all of them. The sample comprises hundreds of thousands of clones, approximately 88% of which are singletons, and roughly an eighth rests with the top ten. Sequenced: PBMCs. The receptors were gathered from a woman aged 30 to 39 in good health and CMV-seropositive.

This clone was observed a single time. V is TRBV7-9 and J is TRBJ2-7; TRBD1 matches 9 bases. J gave up 2 bases and V 3 bases, and 5 bases lay outside the gene matches. Germline V gene data show CDR1 as SEHNR and CDR2 as FQNEAQ (reference sequence). CDR3 size: 15 residues. The CDR3 DNA sequence: TGTGCCAGCAGCTTGGGGACAGGGTACACCTACGAGCAGTACTTC. It translates to CASSLGTGYTYEQYF.

The chain joins TRBV7-9 to TRBJ1-2; D call uncertain. The germline V and J ends were trimmed by 5 bases and 5 bases, with 21 bases remaining between them. CDR3 size: 16 residues. CDR1 is SEHNR, CDR2 FQNEAQ, per germline (reference sequence). CDR3 sequence reads: CASSELGSTQLYGYTF. CDR3 sequence (DNA): TGTGCCAGCAGCGAGCTTGGGAGCACCCAGCTTTATGGCTACACCTTC.

This clone was seen ten or more times. The chain employs TRBV30 and TRBJ1-1; D gene unclear. V was pared by 2 bases and J by 1 base, with 11 bases between. Germline CDR1 reads GTSNPN; CDR2 reads SVGIG (reference sequence). The CDR3 totals 14 residues. The CDR3 is CAWSHPLPNTEAFF. The CDR3 DNA reads TGTGCCTGGAGTCACCCCCTTCCGAACACTGAAGCTTTCTTT.

The chain uses TRBV30 and TRBJ2-1; D unclear. This CDR3 region has 15 residues. Germline V gene sequence: CDR1 GTSNPN, CDR2 SVGIG (reference sequence). Trimming left V 0 bases short and J 9 bases short, with 18 bases between. CDR3 DNA: TGTGCCTGGAGTGTACCGGATGCGATTAAAAGTGAGCAGTTCTTC. Amino acid sequence: CAWSVPDAIKSEQFF.

CDR3 nucleotides: TGTGCCAGCAAGGCAGGGCTCTACACTGAAGCTTTCTTT. Translation: CASKAGLYTEAFF. The chain carries TRBV2 and TRBJ1-1, with D perhaps TRBD1 (5 bases). The CDR3 has 13 residues. The V end was cut by 7 bases, the J end by 3 bases, with 12 bases between. Per the germline V gene, CDR1 is SNHLY and CDR2 is FYNNEI. Full variable domain (rest looked up from reference TRBV2 and TRBJ1-1): EPEVTQTPSHQVTQMGQEVILRCVPISNHLYFYWYRQILGQKVEFLVSFYNNEISEKSEIFDDQFSVERPDGSNFTLKIRSTKLEDSAMYFCASKAGLYTEAFFGQGTRLTVV.

The rearrangement links TRBV25-1 to TRBJ2-1; the D gene is possibly TRBD1 (6 bases). From germline, CDR1 is MGHDK and CDR2 SYGVNS. This CDR3 spans 16 amino acids. V lost 2 bases, J lost 4 bases, and 15 bases lay in between. CDR3 sequence reads: CASSEGSWTAYNEQFF. Here the CDR3 DNA reads TGTGCCAGCAGTGAAGGTAGCTGGACAGCTTACAATGAGCAGTTCTTC.

The chain joins TRBV6-4 to TRBJ1-5; weak D call: TRBD1 (6 bases). This CDR3 is 15 amino acids long. Germline V lookup: CDR1 MRHNA, CDR2 SNTAGT. V lost 6 bases and J lost 2, with 14 bases in between. The CDR3 sequence is CASSRGGGGNQPQHF. For the CDR3, the DNA is TGTGCCAGCAGCCGGGGGGGCGGAGGCAATCAGCCCCAGCATTTT.

The rearrangement links TRBV13 to TRBJ1-1; D is perhaps TRBD1 (5 bases). This CDR3 is 15 amino acids long. Germline CDR1 and CDR2: PRHDT and FYEKMQ (reference sequence). Between the trimmed V and J ends, which lost 3 bases and 6 bases, there was a span of 17 bases. As DNA, the CDR3 is TGTGCCAGCAGCTTTACCGGGACGGCACCGCCTGAAGCTTTCTTT. It specifies CASSFTGTAPPEAFF.

The V gene is TRBV29-1, the J gene TRBJ2-6; no firm D call. This CDR3 contains 13 residues. V was pared by 4 bases and J by 4 bases, with 8 bases between. CDR1 and CDR2 (germline): SQVTM, ANQGSEA. The CDR3 DNA follows: TGCAGCGTTGGATTCAGCGGGGCCAACGTCCTGACTTTC. Translated, it gives CSVGFSGANVLTF. The full variable domain, its missing parts supplied by reference TRBV29-1 and TRBJ2-6, is SAVISQKPSRDICQRGTSLTIQCQVDSQVTMMFWYRQQPGQSLTLIATANQGSEATYESGFVIDKFPISRPNLTFSTLTVSNMSPEDSSIYLCSVGFSGANVLTFGAGSRLTVL.

The CDR3: CASSIDREILDTQYF. Here the CDR3 DNA reads TGTGCCAGTAGTATCGACAGGGAGATCCTGGATACGCAGTATTTT. V gene TRBV19 combines with J gene TRBJ2-3, with 7 bases lining up with TRBD1. CDR3 length: 15 residues. The trim removed 3 bases at V and 6 bases at J, leaving 9 bases unmatched. Germline V CDR1 and CDR2: LNHDA, SQIVND (reference sequence).

The chain employs TRBV30 and TRBJ1-3, with unresolved D. The CDR3 length is 12 residues. Trimming removed 0 bases at V and 4 bases at J, with 4 bases between. CDR1 is GTSNPN and CDR2 is SVGIG in the germline V gene (reference sequence). CDR3 sequence reads: CAWSVKGNTIYF. In nucleotides, the CDR3 is TGTGCCTGGAGTGTAAAAGGAAACACCATATATTTT.

The chain joins TRBV28 to TRBJ1-5; 9 positions match TRBD1. Germline values: CDR1 MDHEN, CDR2 SYDVKM. The trim removed 5 bases at V and 11 bases at J, leaving 13 bases unmatched. The CDR3 is 15 residues long. The CDR3 DNA is TGTGCCAGCAGTCGCCAGGGGGACAGGGCGGGTGCCCAGCATTTT. It translates to CASSRQGDRAGAQHF.